The TCR beta chain described here comes from a study of cytomegalovirus exposure and HLA in healthy donors. Per germline, CDR1 LGHNA and CDR2 YNFKEQ. The CDR3 totals 16 residues. Deletions cut 0 bases from V and 3 bases from J, with 14 bases between. In the PCR, 60 Vbeta and 13 Jbeta primers were used. Clones were read by immunoSEQ multiplex PCR, and TCRdb kept only the in-frame ones, dropping some. The table has 97,000 or so clones, 9.4% seen once. General study results and limits: Previously analyzed data showed that most TCR beta V segments were productive at a frequency of about 90% or about 30%.

Worth noting for this clone: The target antigen is unknown.

Sequencing was performed on PBMCs. This chain links TRBV4-2 with TRBJ1-1; D possibly corresponds to TRBD1 (6 bases). The origin of this receptor is a man aged 50 to 59 in good health and CMV-seropositive. Here the CDR3 reads CASSQDRGGAYTEAFF. CDR3 nucleotide sequence: TGTGCCAGCAGCCAAGATCGGGGGGGCGCGTACACTGAAGCTTTCTTT.